This T cell receptor beta chain was sequenced in a study of blood T cell repertoires in COVID-19. At the level of the study: Donors in the United States, Italy and Spain gave samples during acute or convalescent COVID-19. In each case, the material was cDNA or gDNA derived from T cells, B-cell-depleted T cells, or PBMCs.

Profiled with immunoSEQ multiplex PCR; TCRdb holds only in-frame clones, not every one. This table holds 650,000 to 800,000 clones, 80% to 90% found once. Germline CDR1 MNHNY, CDR2 SVGAGI (reference sequence). The CDR3 contains 17 residues. Trimming took off 5 bases at V and 7 bases at J, with 26 bases between the two ends. The chain couples TRBV6-6 to TRBJ1-1, with D perhaps matching TRBD1 (6 bases). Sequencing was carried out using peripheral blood. This receptor was obtained from a woman aged 18-30 years with acute or convalescent COVID-19. CDR3 region: CASSLFYQGREGVEAFF. The DNA of the CDR3 is TGTGCCAGCAGTCTCTTTTACCAGGGGAGGGAGGGGGTTGAAGCTTTCTTT.